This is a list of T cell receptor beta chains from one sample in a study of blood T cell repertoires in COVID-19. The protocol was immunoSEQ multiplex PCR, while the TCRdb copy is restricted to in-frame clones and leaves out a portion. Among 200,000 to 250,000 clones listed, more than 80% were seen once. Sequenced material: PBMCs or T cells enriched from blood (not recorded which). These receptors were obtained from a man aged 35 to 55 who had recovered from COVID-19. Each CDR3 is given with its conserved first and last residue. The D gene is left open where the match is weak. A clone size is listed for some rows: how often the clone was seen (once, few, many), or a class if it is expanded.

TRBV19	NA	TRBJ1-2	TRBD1	TGTGCCAGTAGCAAGGACAGGGGTGACTATGGCTACACCTTC	CASSKDRGDYGYTF
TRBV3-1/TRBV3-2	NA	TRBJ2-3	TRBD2	TGTGCCAGCAGCCAAGTAGCGGGGGCGTTGGGGGATACGCAGTATTTT	CASSQVAGALGDTQYF
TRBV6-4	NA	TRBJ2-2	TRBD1	TGTGCCAGCAGTGTATTGACAGGGTCCGGGGAGCTGTTTTTT	CASSVLTGSGELFF
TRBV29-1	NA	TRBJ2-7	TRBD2	TGCAGCGGTCTAGCGGGAGTTGATCTGGGTGAGCAGTACTTC	CSGLAGVDLGEQYF
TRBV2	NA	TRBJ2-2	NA	TGTGCCAGCAGTCGACTTTTCACCGGGGAGCTGTTTTTT	CASSRLFTGELFF
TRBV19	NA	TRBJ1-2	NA	TGTGCCAGTAGTATAGTACAGGTTTCATTCCATGGCTACACCTTC	CASSIVQVSFHGYTF
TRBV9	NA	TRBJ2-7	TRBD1	TGTGCCAGCAGCGTAGCGACAGGGGGCAGGTACGAGCAGTACTTC	CASSVATGGRYEQYF
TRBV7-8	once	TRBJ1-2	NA	TGTGCCAGCACCGACCGGAGCGGGGGGTACACCTTC	CASTDRSGGYTF
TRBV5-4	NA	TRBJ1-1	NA	TGTGCCAGCAGCTATGACAGCAAGAACACTGAAGCTTTCTTT	CASSYDSKNTEAFF
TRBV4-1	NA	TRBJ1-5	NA	TGCGCCAGCAGCCAAGTGTTCCTTAGCAATCAGCCCCAGCATTTT	CASSQVFLSNQPQHF
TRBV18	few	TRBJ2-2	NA	TGTGCCAGCTCAGGAGGGAGCTTGAACACCGGGGAGCTGTTTTTT	CASSGGSLNTGELFF
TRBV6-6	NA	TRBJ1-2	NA	TGTGCCAGCAGTTACTCCGGGCAGGGTGAAGGCTACACCTTC	CASSYSGQGEGYTF
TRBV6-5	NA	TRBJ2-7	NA	TGTGCCAGCAGTTACCGGACAGTAATCCCCCACGAGCAGTACTTC	CASSYRTVIPHEQYF
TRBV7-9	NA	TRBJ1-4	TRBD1	TGTGCCAGCAGCCCAGGGACAGGGGGGCCAAAACTGTTTTTT	CASSPGTGGPKLFF
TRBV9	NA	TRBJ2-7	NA	TGTGCCAGCAGTCGTAGCATCCCCTCCTACGAGCAGTACTTC	CASSRSIPSYEQYF
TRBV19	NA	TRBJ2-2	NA	TGTGCCAGTACCCCCGGCAGGGGGTTTAGCGGTTCGAACACCGGGGAGCTGTTTTTT	CASTPGRGFSGSNTGELFF
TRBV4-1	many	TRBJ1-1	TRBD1	TGCGCCAGCCTCCCTAGACAGGGGAACACTGAAGCTTTCTTT	CASLPRQGNTEAFF
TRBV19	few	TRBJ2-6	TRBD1	TGTGCCAGTAGTCCTACCTACCGACAGGGTGGGGCCAACGTCCTGACTTTC	CASSPTYRQGGANVLTF
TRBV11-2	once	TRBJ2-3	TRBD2	TGTGCCAGCAGCTTAGGATGGGGAGGGAGGACAGATACGCAGTATTTT	CASSLGWGGRTDTQYF
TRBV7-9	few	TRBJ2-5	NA	TGTGCCAGCAGCTTAGGGGGCTGGGAGACCCAGTACTTC	CASSLGGWETQYF
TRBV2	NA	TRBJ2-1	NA	TGTGCCAGCAGTGTAAGAGGAACCGAGCAGTTCTTC	CASSVRGTEQFF
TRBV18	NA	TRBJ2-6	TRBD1	TGTGCCAGCTCACCCTACTCCGGACAGGGTATCGCTGGGGCCAACGTCCTGACTTTC	CASSPYSGQGIAGANVLTF
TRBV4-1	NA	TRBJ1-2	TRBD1	TGCGCCAGCAGCCAACGCGGGACAGGGGGAAATTATGGCTACACCTTC	CASSQRGTGGNYGYTF
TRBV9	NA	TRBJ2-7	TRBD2	TGTGCCAGCAGCCCCCGAGCGGGGCCCGCTAACGAGCAGTACTTC	CASSPRAGPANEQYF
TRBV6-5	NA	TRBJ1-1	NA	TGTGCCAGCAGTTACGTGCCACAGGGTATAACTGAAGCTTTCTTT	CASSYVPQGITEAFF
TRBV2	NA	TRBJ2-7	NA	TGTGCCAGCAGCGTAGAACCCCACTACGAGCAGTACTTC	CASSVEPHYEQYF
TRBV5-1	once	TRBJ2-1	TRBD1	TGCGCCAGCAGCTTTGGTCCGGGACAGGGCAATGAGCAGTTCTTC	CASSFGPGQGNEQFF
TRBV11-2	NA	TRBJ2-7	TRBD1	TGTGCCAGCAGCTTAGACATGCGACAGGGGGGACGGCGGGACGAGCAGTACTTC	CASSLDMRQGGRRDEQYF
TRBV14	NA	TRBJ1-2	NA	TGTGCCAGCAGCCGGGACATCTATGGCTACACCTTC	CASSRDIYGYTF
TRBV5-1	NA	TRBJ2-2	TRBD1	TGCGCCAGCAGGGACAGGGGGGATATTACCGGGGAGCTGTTTTTT	CASRDRGDITGELFF